The present TCR beta chain was sequenced within a study of T-cell memory formation after mild COVID-19. On this clonotype itself: Its specificity is unknown.

TCRdb called the 5' RACE reads again in MiXCR, with one record for every CDR3 protein. Of about 440,000 distinct CDR3 sequences in the sample, around 20% were seen once. V gave up 4 bases and J gave up 4 bases; unmatched junction bases: 3. The CDR3 sequence is 14 residues long. Germline loops: CDR1 SQVTM, CDR2 ANQGSEA. Study results and caveats: Clones that contracted clustered mainly in CM and EM if CD4+ and in EMRA if CD8+. Memory sampled before infection contained some responding clones, suggesting cross-reactive memory joined.

This sequence joins TRBV29-1 and TRBJ1-3; 11 nucleotides line up with TRBD1. The sample consisted of PBMCs or a T cell subset sorted from them (not recorded which). The TCR was taken from an adult woman who had mild COVID-19 (a few samples of this study predate the infection). Cell type and time point are not known. CDR3 DNA: TGCAGCGTTGCAGGGACAGGGGGAGGAAACACCATATATTTT. The encoded protein is CSVAGTGGGNTIYF.